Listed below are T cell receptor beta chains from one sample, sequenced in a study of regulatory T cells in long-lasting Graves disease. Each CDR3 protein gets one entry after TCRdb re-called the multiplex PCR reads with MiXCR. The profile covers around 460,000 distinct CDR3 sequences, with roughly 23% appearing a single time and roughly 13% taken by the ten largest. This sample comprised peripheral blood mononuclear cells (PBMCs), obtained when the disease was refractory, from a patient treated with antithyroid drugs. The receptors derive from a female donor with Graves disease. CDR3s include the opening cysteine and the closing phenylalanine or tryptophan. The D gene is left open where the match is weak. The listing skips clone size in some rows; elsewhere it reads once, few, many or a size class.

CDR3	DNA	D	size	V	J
CASSLYSRLAGGRETQYF	TGTGCCAGCAGTTTGTACAGCAGGCTGGCGGGGGGGAGAGAGACCCAGTACTTC	TRBD2	many	TRBV28	TRBJ2-5
CASRRGQGHGYTF	TGTGCCAGCAGGCGAGGACAGGGGCATGGCTACACCTTC	TRBD1	.	TRBV28	TRBJ1-2
CASSPPGLQETQYF	TGTGCCAGCAGCCCCCCGGGACTACAAGAGACCCAGTACTTC	TRBD2	many	TRBV18	TRBJ2-5
CATSLGGPNQPQHF	TGTGCCACCAGCTTGGGGGGTCCCAATCAGCCCCAGCATTTT	.	many	TRBV24-1	TRBJ1-5
CASSVDRDEKLFF	TGTGCCAGCAGCGTCGACAGGGACGAAAAACTGTTTTTT	TRBD1	many	TRBV7-6	TRBJ1-4
CASSPGTNNEQFF	TGCGCCAGCAGCCCAGGGACTAACAATGAGCAGTTCTTC	TRBD2	.	TRBV5-1	TRBJ2-1
CASSQDWEGLPGYTF	TGTGCCAGCAGCCAAGATTGGGAGGGTCTGCCTGGCTACACCTTC	.	.	TRBV3-2	TRBJ1-2
CASSLNRGHEQYF	TGTGCCAGCAGTTTAAACAGGGGGCACGAGCAGTACTTC	TRBD1	many	TRBV28	TRBJ2-7
CASSEFWPGGTGELFF	TGTGCCAGCAGTGAATTCTGGCCAGGGGGCACCGGGGAGCTGTTTTTT	TRBD1	few	TRBV2	TRBJ2-2
CASSLQTWGAKNIQYF	TGTGCCAGCAGTCTCCAGACTTGGGGGGCAAAAAACATTCAGTACTTC	.	.	TRBV28	TRBJ2-4